This T cell receptor (beta chain) was sequenced for a study of prognosis after radiotherapy for stage I lung cancer. Study-wide context: Adenocarcinoma was the tumor type in some 11 patients, squamous cell carcinoma in several. The study's findings and limits: Patients developing distant metastases showed lower Shannon entropy after stereotactic body radiation therapy. Differing TRBV and TRBJ gene usage was reportedly seen between patients with and without metastases. The tumor specificity of expanded TCR clones remained undetermined.

This clonotype occurred many times. What it binds is not known. From genomic DNA, two-round multiplex PCR was used to amplify TCR beta CDR3. It was primers specific to each TRBV and TRBJ gene that first-round PCR used. Via MiXCR, TCRdb re-called the multiplex PCR reads, giving one row per CDR3 protein. The repertoire includes approximately 15,000 distinct CDR3 sequences, under 50% of them detected once, and approximately 44% sits in the top ten. The sequence was collected from a donor over 45 with non-small cell lung cancer. The sample consisted of PBMCs, taken before or after stereotactic body radiation therapy (not recorded which).

The CDR3 loop is CASSDGQSREKLFF. For the CDR3, the DNA is TGTGCCAGCAGTGATGGACAGAGTCGGGAAAAACTGTTTTTT. The chain is built from TRBV2 and TRBJ1-4; D possibly corresponds to TRBD1 (6 bases). The CDR3 is 14 amino acids. Germline V gene sequence: CDR1 SNHLY, CDR2 FYNNEI. The V gene lost 3 bases and the J gene lost 8 bases, with 13 bases spanning the gap.